This T cell receptor (beta chain) comes out of a study of neurological immune-mediated disorders. CDR1 is DFQATT, CDR2 SNEGSKA, per germline (reference sequence). Trimming shortened V by 4 bases and J by 4 bases, and 14 bases separated the two germline ends. The CDR3 has 14 amino acids. This clonotype came up many times. Time point indicated: longitudinal time-point 2. The unsorted libraries were made from 2 million PBMCs kept at -80 C. Over 170 million TCR-beta sequences from 15-18 subjects came out of each sequencing run. TCRdb passed the 5' RACE reads through MiXCR, listing each CDR3 protein once. This sample has 70,000 to 95,000 distinct CDR3 sequences, with about 12% found just once.

Sequencing was performed on PBMCs. The genes are TRBV20-1 and TRBJ2-1, with a weak D call TRBD2 (5 bases). The clonotype comes from a female donor with HTLV-1-associated myelopathy (HAM/TSP). CDR3 in DNA: TGCAGTGCTAAATCTGAGCGGCAGTACAATGAGCAGTTCTTC. Translating gives CSAKSERQYNEQFF.